This T cell receptor (beta chain) was captured by sequencing in a study of T cell repertoires in cytomegalovirus infection. Study as a whole: Newly reported HLA-C-restricted and thoroughly characterized HLA-B-restricted CMV epitopes were employed. Carrying CMV and the relevant HLA type showed in public TCR beta signatures.

TCRdb fed the reads into MiXCR, producing one record per CDR3 protein. The data show about 330,000 distinct CDR3 sequences, about 35% seen once. A few counts support this clonotype. The antigen is unknown. Study-wide results and limits: The ex vivo response was dominated by HLA-C-restricted CMV-specific TCR beta clonotypes. Cumulative public TCR beta family frequency identified CMV carriers with the relevant HLA.

The CDR3 sequence is 13 residues long. V shed 5 bases and J shed 4 bases, with 12 bases lying between them. The germline CDR1 and CDR2 sequences are SGHVS and FQNEAQ. The rearrangement uses TRBV7-8 and TRBJ2-7; the D is unclear. This specimen was cultured PBMCs, taken from culture after CMV antigen stimulation. The receptor's source is a human donor in good health (CMV status not recorded). Some clones in this sample may be carry-over from other donors' samples. The CDR3 DNA follows: TGTGCCAGCAGCCACGGAGAAGGGTACGAGCAGTACGTC. Its protein is CASSHGEGYEQYV.